One sample yielded the 29 T cell receptor beta chains listed below, sequenced in a study of T cells in Graves' hyperthyroidism and ophthalmopathy. RNA transcripts served as the template for amplifying TCR beta CDR3 regions. Initially, a first-round RT-PCR of the TCR CDR3 employed the HTBI primer set. One entry per CDR3 protein, called by TCRdb with MiXCR from the multiplex PCR reads. The sample holds approximately 360,000 distinct CDR3 sequences; around 25% are singletons and the top ten take over 70%. Sequences were obtained from blood. The receptors originated from a middle-aged man with Graves' hyperthyroidism.

V is TRBV7-9 and J is TRBJ1-2; 9 nucleotides line up with TRBD1. V was clipped by 4 bases and J by 10 bases; unmatched bases: 7. CDR1 SEHNR and CDR2 FQNEAQ come from the germline V gene (reference sequence). The CDR3 consists of 13 residues. The CDR3 loop reads CASSSRDREVYTF. The CDR3 DNA sequence: TGTGCCAGCAGCTCCCGGGACAGGGAGGTCTACACCTTC.

This chain joins TRBV12-5 and TRBJ2-3; D perhaps matches TRBD1 (6 bases). The CDR3 runs 15 residues. CDR1 is LGHNT, CDR2 FRNRAP, per germline. The V end lost 0 bases, the J end lost 7 bases, and 14 bases lay between the germline ends. The CDR3 nucleotides are TGTGCTAGTGGTTTGGTACGACAGGTCTCGAATACGCAGTATTTT. Its translation: CASGLVRQVSNTQYF.

This clonotype was counted between two and nine times. This sequence joins TRBV6-2 or TRBV6-3 and TRBJ2-1; D perhaps matches TRBD1 (5 bases). CDR3 size: 14 residues. The germline V gene encodes CDR1 MNHEY and CDR2 SVGEGT. The germline V and J ends were trimmed by 6 bases and 8 bases, with 17 bases remaining between them. This CDR3 reads CASSVLGRFDEQFF. The CDR3, as DNA: TGTGCCAGCAGCGTGTTGGGGCGGTTCGATGAGCAGTTCTTC.

This clonotype was detected ten times or more. The chain employs TRBV12-3 or TRBV12-4 and TRBJ1-1, with a possible D match to TRBD1 (5 bases). The CDR3 length is 14 residues. V was shortened by 3 bases and J by 1 base, with 9 bases between the two germline ends. The CDR3 spells CASSFGRANTEAFF. DNA of the CDR3: TGTGCCAGCAGTTTCGGCAGGGCGAACACTGAAGCTTTCTTT.

This chain uses TRBV7-3 with TRBJ1-6, with D perhaps TRBD1 (6 bases). This CDR3 is built from 16 residues. V was pared by 3 bases and J by 4 bases, with 13 bases between. CDR1 and CDR2 (germline): SGHTA, FQGTGA. The CDR3 DNA is TGTGCCAGCAGCTTGCGGGACAAATCTTATAATTCACCCCTCCACTTT. It encodes CASSLRDKSYNSPLHF.

This clonotype was seen only a few times. This rearrangement joins TRBV6-2 or TRBV6-3 to TRBJ2-7, with 8 bases lining up with TRBD2. There are 14 residues in the CDR3. With V trimmed by 4 bases and J by 3 bases, 5 bases remained unmatched. The germline CDR1 and CDR2 sequences are MNHEY and SVGEGT. CDR3: CASSFLAGRYEQYF. The CDR3 DNA reads as TGTGCCAGCAGTTTTCTAGCGGGCCGCTACGAGCAGTACTTC.

In its sample, this clonotype was seen a few times. The chain combines TRBV27 with TRBJ2-5; the D is unclear. There are 13 residues in the CDR3. Germline CDR1 is MNHEY and CDR2 is SMNVEV (reference sequence). Trimming pared 5 bases from V and 5 bases from J, leaving 12 bases between. As DNA, the CDR3 is TGTGCCAGCAGTCCTCTAACGGCGGAGACCCAGTACTTC. Residues: CASSPLTAETQYF.

V gene TRBV6-1 combines with J gene TRBJ2-6; 12 positions agree with TRBD1. From germline, CDR1 is MNHNS and CDR2 SASEGT. This CDR3 is 18 amino acids long. J lost 5 bases, V lost 6 bases, and 11 bases had no gene match. The CDR3 region is CASRPLGTGGGRANVLTF. CDR3 DNA sequence: TGTGCCAGCAGGCCTTTAGGGACAGGGGGCGGTAGGGCCAACGTCCTGACTTTC.

The V gene is TRBV7-3, the J gene TRBJ2-3; either TRBD1 or TRBD2 may fit D (5 bases each). This CDR3 spans 13 amino acids. The V end was cut by 5 bases, the J end by 6 bases, with 12 bases between. Looked up from germline, CDR1 is SGHTA and CDR2 is FQGTGA. For the CDR3, the DNA is TGTGCCAGCAGCCCCCCAGGGAGCGATACGCAGTATTTT. It codes for CASSPPGSDTQYF.

The gene calls are TRBV12-3 or TRBV12-4 and TRBJ1-3; D is undetermined. The CDR3 is 15 amino acids. The V end lost 9 bases, the J end lost 1 base, and 16 bases lay between the germline ends. The CDR3 DNA is TGTGCCAGTACTAATCCCGGGATGTCTGGAAACACCATATATTTT. It codes for CASTNPGMSGNTIYF.

The chain links TRBV3-1 to TRBJ2-1; 8 positions match TRBD2. The CDR3 length is 18 residues. The V and J ends lost 3 bases and 9 bases, in that order; junction bases with no gene match: 19. CDR1 and CDR2 (germline): LGHDT, YNNKEL (reference sequence). The CDR3 bases are TGTGCCAGCAGCCAGTTTGGGCTAGCGGGCGAGCGTGGGGGTGAGCAGTTCTTC. Encoded protein: CASSQFGLAGERGGEQFF.

The chain is built from TRBV11-2 and TRBJ2-7, with 12 bases identical to TRBD2. V dropped 5 bases and J dropped 2; count of bases not matched to a gene: 4. Germline V lookup: CDR1 SGHAT, CDR2 FQNNGV. The CDR3 consists of 15 residues. This CDR3 is CASSTTSGSPYEQYF. CDR3 coding DNA: TGTGCCAGCAGCACGACTAGCGGGAGCCCCTACGAGCAGTACTTC.

This rearrangement joins TRBV12-3 or TRBV12-4 to TRBJ1-4; the D gene is possibly TRBD1 (5 bases). V was pared by 4 bases and J by 4 bases, with 13 bases between. The CDR3 runs 15 residues. CDR3 loop: CASSSRGWDNEKLFF. Written as DNA, the CDR3 is TGTGCCAGCAGTTCGAGGGGATGGGATAATGAAAAACTGTTTTTT.

This clonotype was observed a single time. The chain combines TRBV6-1 with TRBJ2-5; D possibly corresponds to TRBD2 (5 bases). Germline V gives CDR1 MNHNS, CDR2 SASEGT. This CDR3 region has 12 residues. The V and J ends lost 8 bases and 2 bases respectively, with 9 bases between them. CDR3 coding DNA: TGTGCCAGCGCGGACTGGCAAGAGACCCAGTACTTC. It translates to CASADWQETQYF.

V is TRBV20-1 and J is TRBJ2-1; 8 bases align to TRBD2. Germline-derived CDR1 and CDR2 are DFQATT and SNEGSKA (reference sequence). This CDR3 has 13 amino acids. CDR3 region: CSAVSGTYNEQFF. The CDR3 DNA follows: TGCAGCGCCGTTAGCGGGACCTACAATGAGCAGTTCTTC.

The chain recombines TRBV24-1 with TRBJ2-7; 15 positions agree with TRBD2. CDR1 is KGHDR, CDR2 SFDVKD, per germline. The CDR3 has 16 residues. Unmatched junction bases numbered 5, after V lost 3 bases and J lost 6 bases. CDR3 nucleotide sequence: TGTGCCACCAGTGATCCTAGGACTAGCGGGAGGGGCGAGCAGTACTTC. Amino acids: CATSDPRTSGRGEQYF.

The chain joins TRBV20-1 to TRBJ2-1; 13 bases are shared with TRBD2. The CDR3 contains 17 residues. The germline V gene has CDR1 DFQATT and CDR2 SNEGSKA (reference sequence). J was trimmed by 0 bases and V by 5 bases; bases with no gene match: 7. The chain's CDR3 is CSAFTSGGGSSYNEQFF. The CDR3 coding sequence is TGCAGTGCTTTTACTAGCGGGGGGGGAAGCTCCTACAATGAGCAGTTCTTC.

This clonotype was picked up a small number of times. The rearrangement uses TRBV19 and TRBJ2-5; 7 bases are a match to TRBD2. Germline V gene sequence: CDR1 LNHDA, CDR2 SQIVND (reference sequence). CDR3 length equals 15 residues. V lost 1 base to trimming and J lost 3 bases; unmatched junction nucleotides: 5. CDR3 sequence reads: CASSIGASGEETQYF. The DNA for the CDR3 is TGTGCCAGTAGTATAGGGGCTAGCGGAGAAGAGACCCAGTACTTC.

This clonotype was seen a few times. V and J are TRBV7-9 and TRBJ2-1, with D perhaps given as TRBD1 or TRBD2 (5 bases each). Trimming removed 5 bases at V and 0 bases at J, with 14 bases between. In germline, CDR1 is SEHNR, CDR2 FQNEAQ (reference sequence). The length of the CDR3 is 16 residues. In nucleotides, the CDR3 is TGTGCCAGCAGCCCCCGGGACCCGAGCTCCTACAATGAGCAGTTCTTC. Translated: CASSPRDPSSYNEQFF. The full variable domain, in which reference TRBV7-9 and TRBJ2-1 provide the parts outside the CDR3, is DTGVSQNPRHKITKRGQNVTFRCDPISEHNRLYWYRQTLGQGPEFLTYFQNEAQLEKSRLLSDRFSAERPKGSFSTLEIQRTEQGDSAMYLCASSPRDPSSYNEQFFGPGTRLTVL.

This clonotype came up a few times. CDR3 bases: TGTGCCAGCAGCACGCTGGGACAGGAAGAGACCCAGTACTTC. It specifies CASSTLGQEETQYF. The V gene is TRBV5-6, the J gene TRBJ2-5, with 8 bases aligning to TRBD1. CDR3 length equals 14 residues. The V gene end was trimmed by 4 bases and the J gene end by 3 bases; junction bases not matched to a gene: 5. Germline CDR1 and CDR2: SGHDT and YYEEEE. Supplemented by reference TRBV5-6 and TRBJ2-5, the full variable domain reads DAGVTQSPTHLIKTRGQQVTLRCSPKSGHDTVSWYQQALGQGPQFIFQYYEEEERQRGNFPDRFSGHQFPNYSSELNVNALLLGDSALYLCASSTLGQEETQYFGPGTRLLVL.

V and J are TRBV12-3 or TRBV12-4 and TRBJ1-6, with D maybe TRBD1 (5 bases). The CDR3 loop spans 11 amino acids. Trimming removed 5 bases from V and 12 bases from J, with 8 bases in between. The DNA for the CDR3 is TGTGCCAGCAGTATCGGGGGACCCCTCCACTTT. This codes for CASSIGGPLHF.

This clonotype has more than one count but fewer than ten. The chain uses TRBV6-5 and TRBJ1-2, with 11 bases that match TRBD1. Germline values: CDR1 MNHEY, CDR2 SVGAGI. Germline trimming cut 2 bases from V and 4 bases from J; bases unmatched to any gene: 6. The CDR3 runs 16 residues. CDR3 loop: CASSYRGQGVFYGYTF. The CDR3 DNA sequence: TGTGCCAGCAGTTACCGGGGACAGGGGGTTTTCTATGGCTACACCTTC.

This clonotype was detected only a few times. The chain combines TRBV7-9 with TRBJ2-2; unclear D gene. CDR1 SEHNR and CDR2 FQNEAQ come from the germline V gene (reference sequence). Trimming left V 0 bases short and J 3 bases short, with 8 bases between. The CDR3 extends over 15 amino acids. This CDR3 is CASSLARVHTGELFF. The CDR3 coding sequence is TGTGCCAGCAGCTTAGCGCGAGTCCACACCGGGGAGCTGTTTTTT.

Only a few counts were recorded for this clonotype. J is TRBJ2-1 and V is TRBV3-1, with 7 bases that match TRBD2. V shed 5 bases and J 7 bases; nucleotides not matched to a gene: 11. CDR1 and CDR2 from the germline V gene are LGHDT and YNNKEL (reference sequence). The length of the CDR3 is 15 residues. CDR3 in amino acids: CASSWGGVGLNEQFF. The CDR3 DNA reads as TGTGCCAGCAGCTGGGGGGGGGTTGGATTGAATGAGCAGTTCTTC.

V usage is TRBV6-1 and J usage is TRBJ1-2, with D tentatively TRBD1 (6 bases). CDR3 length equals 13 residues. Looked up from germline, CDR1 is MNHNS and CDR2 is SASEGT. Between the trimmed V and J ends, which lost 6 bases and 4 bases, there was a span of 12 bases. The CDR3 region is CASRRTALYGYTF. In nucleotides, the CDR3 is TGTGCCAGCAGAAGGACAGCCCTCTATGGCTACACCTTC.

Many counts were recorded for this clonotype. The chain has TRBV7-8 and TRBJ2-2; D is possibly TRBD1 (5 bases). Germline CDR1 is SGHVS and CDR2 is FQNEAQ. V gave up 2 bases and J gave up 4 bases, with 14 bases separating them. This CDR3 contains 16 residues. The DNA of the CDR3 is TGTGCCAGCAGCTTAAGGGGTACCAAACCCACCGGGGAGCTGTTTTTT. Protein sequence: CASSLRGTKPTGELFF. Combining the CDR3 with reference TRBV7-8 and TRBJ2-2 gives the whole variable domain GAGVSQSPRYKVAKRGQDVALRCDPISGHVSLFWYQQALGQGPEFLTYFQNEAQLDKSGLPSDRFFAERPEGSVSTLKIQRTQQEDSAVYLCASSLRGTKPTGELFFGEGSRLTVL.

This clonotype was seen at least ten times. The chain couples TRBV7-9 to TRBJ2-7; TRBD1 matches 8 bases. The CDR3 has 15 residues. CDR1 and CDR2 (germline): SEHNR, FQNEAQ (reference sequence). J gave up 1 base and V 4 bases, and 6 bases lay outside the gene matches. The CDR3 DNA follows: TGTGCCAGCAGCTCGTCGGGACAGGTTTCCTACGAGCAGTACTTC. Protein sequence: CASSSSGQVSYEQYF.

This clonotype was found many times. V and J are TRBV11-2 and TRBJ1-1, with TRBD1 as a possible D gene (5 bases). This CDR3 has 13 amino acids. The V end was cut by 2 bases, the J end by 8 bases, with 12 bases between. The germline V gene encodes CDR1 SGHAT and CDR2 FQNNGV. In nucleotides, the CDR3 is TGTGCCAGCAGCTTACATGAGGGGACCGAAGCTTTCTTT. Protein: CASSLHEGTEAFF. Supplemented by reference TRBV11-2 and TRBJ1-1, the full variable domain reads EAGVAQSPRYKIIEKRQSVAFWCNPISGHATLYWYQQILGQGPKLLIQFQNNGVVDDSQLPKDRFSAERLKGVDSTLKIQPAKLEDSAVYLCASSLHEGTEAFFGQGTRLTVV.

This chain uses TRBV20-1 with TRBJ2-1; a possible D gene is TRBD1 (6 bases). This CDR3 is 15 amino acids long. Trimming cost V 3 bases and J 5 bases, with 17 bases left between them. The germline CDR1 and CDR2 sequences are DFQATT and SNEGSKA (reference sequence). The CDR3 DNA is TGCAGTGCTAGCGGTTGGGGGCCTGCAGACAATGAGCAGTTCTTC. Translation: CSASGWGPADNEQFF.